The text below deals with one TCR beta chain. What it binds is unknown. The sample providers were healthy Caucasian people from Russia, aged roughly 6 to 95. This sample is part of a study of blood T cells in healthy people across ages. Study-level results: Naive T cell percentage showed a strong correlation with the diversity of TCR beta.

Trimming took off 0 bases at V and 5 bases at J, with 14 bases between the two ends. Looked up from germline, CDR1 is SGHRS and CDR2 is YFSETQ. The CDR3 sequence is 15 residues long. Then a second PCR, running roughly 7 to 11 cycles, was carried out with a sample-barcoded 5' primer and a J-beta primer mix. Tags on each cDNA molecule came from a template-switch adaptor with 12 random nucleotides. MiXCR was run by TCRdb on the 5' RACE reads, yielding one entry per CDR3 protein. Of 1,500,000 or so distinct CDR3 sequences listed, roughly two fifths were seen once; the top ten hold 4%. Sequences were obtained from blood. V is TRBV5-1 and J is TRBJ2-5; no clear D. This receptor was taken from a woman aged 18-35 years in good health. The CDR3 DNA sequence: TGCGCCAGCAGCTTGGCCCTAGAGCCCGGGGAGACCCAGTACTTC. Translation: CASSLALEPGETQYF.